Listed here are 3 T cell receptor beta chains from one sample, sequenced in a study of cytomegalovirus exposure and HLA in healthy donors. 60 Vbeta and 13 Jbeta primers were used in PCR. Clones were sequenced by immunoSEQ multiplex PCR, and TCRdb holds only the in-frame ones, with some missing. The sample yields 100,000 to 150,000 clones, around 80% seen once. The sample taken for sequencing was PBMCs. The origin of the receptors is a man in his thirties or forties in good health and CMV-seropositive.

This clone was seen once. The chain employs TRBV5-1 and TRBJ2-1; D ambiguous. The CDR3 loop spans 13 amino acids. The V gene's germline CDR1 is SGHRS and CDR2 YFSETQ. With 4 bases removed from V and 7 bases from J, the gap between germline ends came to 12 bases. CDR3 protein: CASSRDAVNEQFF. DNA for the CDR3: TGCGCCAGCAGCCGAGATGCGGTTAATGAGCAGTTCTTC.

There are a few counts of this clone. The DNA for the CDR3 is TGTGCCAGCAGGAGTACGTTTGGGGCACCTGAAGCTTTCTTT. As protein: CASRSTFGAPEAFF. This chain uses TRBV6-5 with TRBJ1-1; D is perhaps TRBD1 (5 bases). The length of the CDR3 is 14 residues. Germline V gives CDR1 MNHEY, CDR2 SVGAGI. Between the trimmed V and J ends, which lost 6 bases and 6 bases, there was a span of 17 bases.

The chain employs TRBV7-2 and TRBJ1-2; no definite D call. V lost 8 bases to trimming and J lost 4 bases, with 20 bases between them. Per germline, CDR1 SGHTA and CDR2 FQGNSA. The CDR3 runs to 15 residues. The CDR3 loop reads CASSFPGMSPYGYTF. The CDR3 nucleotides are TGTGCCAGCTCCTTCCCGGGGATGAGTCCCTATGGCTACACCTTC.